These 24 T cell receptor beta chains came from one sample sequenced in a study of blood T cell repertoires in COVID-19. Clones were read by immunoSEQ multiplex PCR, and TCRdb kept only the in-frame ones, dropping some. The sample has approximately 190,000 clones; around 77% are singletons. The specimen was peripheral blood. The receptor set was obtained from a man aged 55 to 70 with active or convalescent COVID-19.

This chain connects TRBV25-1 to TRBJ2-7, with D unclear. Looked up from germline, CDR1 is MGHDK and CDR2 is SYGVNS. The CDR3 totals 14 residues. Trimming removed 3 bases at V and 2 bases at J, with 11 bases between. The CDR3 coding sequence is TGTGCCAGCAGTGACTGGGCGCAGCCCTACGAGCAGTACTTC. Amino acids: CASSDWAQPYEQYF.

The chain has TRBV7-9 and TRBJ1-6, with D uncertain. The germline CDR1 and CDR2 sequences are SEHNR and FQNEAQ (reference sequence). This CDR3 comprises 17 residues. The V gene lost 0 bases and the J gene lost 0 bases, with 9 bases spanning the gap. In DNA form, the CDR3 reads TGTGCCAGCAGCTTAGCCTCGCCGAGCTCCTATAATTCACCCCTCCACTTT. This translates into CASSLASPSSYNSPLHF.

This clone has a single count. The rearrangement joins TRBV30 to TRBJ2-7, with 13 bases aligning to TRBD2. J was trimmed by 6 bases and V by 0 bases; bases with no gene match: 5. From germline, CDR1 is GTSNPN and CDR2 SVGIG (reference sequence). The CDR3 is made up of 15 amino acids. The CDR3 coding sequence is TGTGCCTGGAGTGTACGGACTAGCGGGAGTCTCGAGCAGTACTTC. This encodes CAWSVRTSGSLEQYF.

This chain connects TRBV11-1 to TRBJ2-5, with TRBD2 identical over 11 bases. The CDR3 covers 17 residues. Germline V CDR1 and CDR2: SGHAT, FQDESV (reference sequence). V gave up 0 bases and J gave up 5 bases; unmatched junction bases: 8. The CDR3 loop reads CASSLAQLAGGQETQYF. CDR3 DNA: TGTGCCAGCAGCTTAGCGCAGCTAGCGGGAGGACAGGAGACCCAGTACTTC.

The chain is built from TRBV28 and TRBJ2-6; TRBD1 might be the D (6 bases). The CDR3 length is 16 residues. Trimming took 4 bases from V and 4 from J, leaving 14 bases between them. CDR1 MDHEN and CDR2 SYDVKM come from the germline V gene. This CDR3 is CASSSTGIPGANVLTF. For the CDR3, the DNA is TGTGCCAGCAGTTCCACAGGGATCCCCGGGGCCAACGTCCTGACTTTC.

The V call is TRBV5-5, the J call TRBJ1-4; 8 bases agree with TRBD1. V gave up 5 bases and J gave up 8 bases; unmatched junction bases: 8. Germline V gives CDR1 SGHKS, CDR2 YYEKEE (reference sequence). The length of the CDR3 is 14 residues. CDR3 in DNA: TGTGCCAGCAGTAGGGACAGGAAAGGAGAAAAACTGTTTTTT. It codes for CASSRDRKGEKLFF.

The V call is TRBV5-5, the J call TRBJ2-5, with D unresolved. V was shortened by 5 bases and J by 2 bases, with 10 bases between the two germline ends. CDR1 and CDR2 (germline): SGHKS, YYEKEE (reference sequence). This CDR3 is built from 13 residues. The CDR3 DNA follows: TGTGCCAGCAGTTACCTCGGGCAAGAGACCCAGTACTTC. Translating gives CASSYLGQETQYF.

Here the CDR3 reads CASSRLQSGLVGTEAFF. The CDR3, as DNA: TGTGCCAGCAGCCGACTCCAGTCAGGGCTAGTTGGCACTGAAGCTTTCTTT. The chain joins TRBV6-6 to TRBJ1-1; maybe TRBD1 (5 bases). This CDR3 has 17 amino acids. CDR1 MNHNY and CDR2 SVGAGI come from the germline V gene (reference sequence). Deletions cut 6 bases from V and 4 bases from J, with 24 bases between.

The chain has TRBV12-3 or TRBV12-4 and TRBJ1-5; tentative D call: TRBD1 (5 bases). Trimming removed 2 bases from V and 7 bases from J, with 9 bases in between. This CDR3 has 13 residues. CDR3 in amino acids: CASSLSDSQPQHF. CDR3 nucleotide sequence: TGTGCCAGCAGTTTAAGCGACAGCCAGCCCCAGCATTTT.

This chain links TRBV3-1 (or the pseudogene TRBV3-2) with TRBJ1-4; D gene ambiguous. Per germline, CDR1 LGHDT and CDR2 YNNKEL (reference sequence). V dropped 0 bases and J dropped 6 bases, with 26 bases sitting between them. This CDR3 has 20 amino acids. As DNA, the CDR3 is TGTGCCAGCAGCCAAGATTGGCAGAAAGATTGCCGGAGCGGAGATGAAAAACTGTTTTTT. The encoded protein is CASSQDWQKDCRSGDEKLFF.

Concerning this clone: This clone may be a read error of a much larger clone one base away. The gene calls are TRBV28 and TRBJ1-5, with 8 bases fitting TRBD1. CDR1 MDHEN and CDR2 SYDVKM come from the germline V gene. V shed 3 bases, J shed 2 bases, and the junction held 0 bases outside the gene matches. CDR3 length equals 14 residues. DNA of the CDR3: TGTGCCAGCAGTTTGACAGGGGGCAATCAGCCCCAGCATTTT. Residues: CASSLTGGNQPQHF.

This rearrangement joins TRBV28 to TRBJ2-2; possible D gene TRBD2, 6 bases. The CDR3 has 16 residues. Germline V gene data show CDR1 as MDHEN and CDR2 as SYDVKM. Trimming shortened V by 6 bases and J by 2 bases, and 16 bases separated the two germline ends. The CDR3 region has the DNA TGTGCCAGCAGGTCCCCCAGGACTATTAACACCGGGGAGCTGTTTTTT. Translated, it gives CASRSPRTINTGELFF. Full variable domain (missing parts from reference TRBV28 and TRBJ2-2): DVKVTQSSRYLVKRTGEKVFLECVQDMDHENMFWYRQDPGLGLRLIYFSYDVKMKEKGDIPEGYSVSREKKERFSLILESASTNQTSMYLCASRSPRTINTGELFFGEGSRLTVL.

This clone was detected only once. The chain joins TRBV11-3 to TRBJ2-2, with 12 nucleotides matching TRBD2. Germline CDR1 and CDR2: SGHNT and YENEEA. CDR3 size: 16 residues. V trimming: 1 base; J trimming: 4 bases; junction bases outside the gene matches: 1. DNA of the CDR3: TGTGCCAGCAGCTTAGGACTAGCGGGAGTCACCGGGGAGCTGTTTTTT. This gives the protein CASSLGLAGVTGELFF.

The V call is TRBV25-1, the J call TRBJ2-5; TRBD2 aligns across 7 bases. Trimming cost V 7 bases and J 1 base; bases outside gene matches: 3. The CDR3 contains 13 residues. The germline V gene has CDR1 MGHDK and CDR2 SYGVNS. The CDR3 spells CASTGRPQETQYF. The CDR3 DNA sequence: TGTGCCAGCACCGGGAGGCCCCAAGAGACCCAGTACTTC.

V is TRBV28 and J is TRBJ2-7, with D unclear. V lost 8 bases and J lost 3, with 5 bases in between. The CDR3 runs to 10 residues. The germline gives CDR1 MDHEN, CDR2 SYDVKM. For the CDR3, the DNA is TGTGCCAGCGGCTTCTACGAGCAGTACTTC. It is translated as CASGFYEQYF. The variable domain in full, with the rest retrieved from reference TRBV28 and TRBJ2-7, is DVKVTQSSRYLVKRTGEKVFLECVQDMDHENMFWYRQDPGLGLRLIYFSYDVKMKEKGDIPEGYSVSREKKERFSLILESASTNQTSMYLCASGFYEQYFGPGTRLTVT.

The chain joins TRBV28 to TRBJ2-5; 10 nucleotides agree with TRBD2. In germline, CDR1 is MDHEN, CDR2 SYDVKM. V lost 7 bases to trimming and J lost 5 bases; unmatched junction nucleotides: 7. The CDR3 runs to 14 residues. The chain's CDR3 is CASTSSGSVETQYF. CDR3 DNA: TGTGCCAGCACTTCTAGCGGGAGTGTGGAGACCCAGTACTTC.

This chain uses TRBV10-2 with TRBJ1-2; D is unresolved. Germline-derived CDR1 and CDR2 are WSHSY and SAAADI. The CDR3 extends over 13 amino acids. V was trimmed by 6 bases and J by 6 bases, leaving 14 bases between them. CDR3 region: CASRTEREDGYTF. In DNA form, the CDR3 reads TGCGCCAGCAGAACGGAGAGGGAGGATGGCTACACCTTC.

The chain is built from TRBV30 and TRBJ2-1; 9 bases are a match to TRBD1. CDR1 and CDR2 from the germline V gene are GTSNPN and SVGIG (reference sequence). This CDR3 is 15 amino acids long. The V gene end was trimmed by 3 bases and the J gene end by 9 bases; junction bases not matched to a gene: 12. CDR3 region: CAWRGEYGTGSEQFF. The CDR3 coding sequence is TGTGCCTGGAGGGGGGAGTACGGGACAGGGAGTGAGCAGTTCTTC.

The chain employs TRBV28 and TRBJ2-5; 8 bases are shared with TRBD1. The CDR3 has 13 amino acids. Germline CDR1 and CDR2: MDHEN and SYDVKM. J was trimmed by 4 bases and V by 5 bases; bases with no gene match: 3. CDR3 DNA: TGTGCCAGCAGTGCTGACAGGGGAGAGACCCAGTACTTC. Its translation is CASSADRGETQYF.

The chain is built from TRBV13 and TRBJ2-7; D call uncertain. The CDR3 consists of 15 residues. Germline-derived CDR1 and CDR2 are PRHDT and FYEKMQ (reference sequence). V was cut by 0 bases and J by 3 bases, with 12 bases left in between. The chain's CDR3 is CASSLGLQMSYEQYF. In DNA form, the CDR3 reads TGTGCCAGCAGCTTAGGCTTACAGATGAGCTACGAGCAGTACTTC.

CDR3 in DNA: TGTGCCATCGGGAGGCCGAACACTGAAGCTTTCTTT. Translated, it gives CAIGRPNTEAFF. This chain connects TRBV10-3 to TRBJ1-1, with D unresolved. Deletions cut 8 bases from V and 1 base from J, with 8 bases between. In germline, CDR1 is ENHRY, CDR2 SYGVKD. The CDR3 consists of 12 residues.

The rearrangement links TRBV2 to TRBJ2-1, with 11 bases matching TRBD1. Unmatched junction bases numbered 10, after V lost 3 bases and J lost 15 bases. This CDR3 has 14 residues. Per germline, CDR1 SNHLY and CDR2 FYNNEI. The CDR3 DNA follows: TGTGCCAGCAGTGAGGGGACAGGGGGACGCCATCGGTTCTTC. This sequence encodes CASSEGTGGRHRFF.

This chain uses TRBV9 with TRBJ2-1; 8 bases are a match to TRBD2. The trim removed 2 bases at V and 8 bases at J, leaving 3 bases unmatched. The CDR3 totals 13 residues. Germline V gene sequence: CDR1 SGDLS, CDR2 YYNGEE. CDR3 in amino acids: CASSVSGRDEQFF. The DNA for the CDR3 is TGTGCCAGCAGCGTCTCCGGGAGGGATGAGCAGTTCTTC.

This clone was found a few times. The chain is built from TRBV13 and TRBJ2-3; D is possibly TRBD2 (6 bases). The CDR3 totals 17 residues. In germline, CDR1 is PRHDT, CDR2 FYEKMQ (reference sequence). V was cut by 0 bases and J by 0 bases, with 13 bases left in between. CDR3 bases: TGTGCCAGCAGCTTAGGCGGTAGCGGTGCTAGCACAGATACGCAGTATTTT. Translated: CASSLGGSGASTDTQYF. Complete variable domain (other parts from reference TRBV13 and TRBJ2-3): AAGVIQSPRHLIKEKRETATLKCYPIPRHDTVYWYQQGPGQDPQFLISFYEKMQSDKGSIPDRFSAQQFSDYHSELNMSSLELGDSALYFCASSLGGSGASTDTQYFGPGTRLTVL.